This T cell receptor (beta chain) was sequenced in a study of radiation and T cells in renal cell carcinoma. J was trimmed by 5 bases and V by 6 bases; bases with no gene match: 4. This CDR3 region has 14 residues. Germline V lookup: CDR1 MNHNY, CDR2 SVGAGI (reference sequence). Libraries were prepared by immunoSEQ multiplex PCR; TCRdb keeps only in-frame clonotypes and omits some of them. The table includes roughly 58,000 clones, 60% to 85% detected once. Described time point: blood 4 weeks post-SBRT, at nephrectomy. Treatment specified: 15 Gy SBRT to primary tumor, nephrectomy 4 weeks later. Blood was sampled at baseline, 2 weeks and 4 weeks after SBRT. The patient's renal cell carcinoma had clear cell pathology.

The specimen comprised blood, sampled from a patient whose treatment included radiotherapy and nephrectomy. The chain carries TRBV6-6 and TRBJ2-5, with 12 bases matching TRBD1. This TCR came from a man aged 55-75 years with renal cell carcinoma. The CDR3 DNA reads TGTGCCAGCAGCGGGGACAGGGGGCCGGAGACCCAGTACTTC. It specifies CASSGDRGPETQYF.